The present TCR beta chain was sequenced within a study of T cell responses to AZD1222 COVID-19 vaccine. Trimming pared 1 base from V and 0 bases from J, leaving 9 bases between. Germline lookup yields CDR1 SGHTA and CDR2 FQGNSA. The CDR3 contains 15 residues. Assay: immunoSEQ multiplex PCR; the TCRdb copy retains only in-frame clones and omits some. The top ten clones hold 15% to 20% of a sample with roughly 100,000 clones, over 75% of them seen once. V is TRBV7-2 and J is TRBJ1-1; TRBD1 is a possible D gene (6 bases). Sequenced here: peripheral blood, sampled on day 0 of AZD1222 vaccination. The sequence was collected from an adult in good health. The CDR3 coding sequence is TGTGCCAGCAGCTTAGTTACAGGGTTGAACACTGAAGCTTTCTTT. This translates into CASSLVTGLNTEAFF. The whole variable domain, remainder taken from reference TRBV7-2 and TRBJ1-1, is GAGVSQSPSNKVTEKGKDVELRCDPISGHTALYWYRQSLGQGLEFLIYFQGNSAPDKSGLPSDRFSAERTGGSVSTLTIQRTQQEDSAVYLCASSLVTGLNTEAFFGQGTRLTVV.